The rows below give T cell receptor beta chains drawn from one sample of a study of CD8 T cells in Susac syndrome. TCRdb re-called the immunoSEQ multiplex PCR reads through MiXCR, storing one row per CDR3 protein. The table has 100,000 to 150,000 distinct CDR3 sequences, 80% to 85% seen once. Material for sequencing was CD8+ T cells from PBMCs. The receptors were gathered from a human donor with multiple sclerosis. Each CDR3 is given with its conserved first and last residue. D genes are given only for firm matches. The listing skips clone size in some rows; elsewhere it reads once, few, many or a size class.

>TRBJ2-2|TRBD1|TRBV11-2|-
CASSPLGTENTGELFF
TGTGCCAGCAGCCCACTTGGGACAGAGAACACCGGGGAGCTGTTTTTT
>TRBJ1-5|TRBD1|TRBV7-9|-
CASSFHVTGEYSNQPQHF
TGTGCCAGCAGTTTCCACGTGACAGGGGAATATAGCAATCAGCCCCAGCATTTT
>TRBJ1-5|TRBD1|TRBV19|-
CASSGQGALQPQHF
TGTGCCAGTAGCGGACAGGGGGCTCTTCAGCCCCAGCATTTT
>TRBJ2-1|TRBD2|TRBV27|-
CASRLAGGYEQFF
TGTGCCAGCAGACTAGCGGGGGGGTATGAGCAGTTCTTC
>TRBJ1-1|TRBD1|TRBV19|-
CASSQGAQGEAFF
TGTGCCAGTAGCCAGGGGGCGCAGGGTGAAGCTTTCTTT
>TRBJ1-1|-|TRBV13|-
CASSFPSAFQGAFF
TGTGCCAGCAGCTTCCCCTCTGCATTCCAGGGGGCTTTCTTT
>TRBJ2-1|-|TRBV7-8|few
CASSLHTSAYNEQFF
TGTGCCAGCAGCTTACACACGTCTGCCTACAATGAGCAGTTCTTC
>TRBJ2-1|-|TRBV15|-
CATSPGGSYNEQFF
TGTGCCACCAGTCCTGGGGGCTCCTACAATGAGCAGTTCTTC
>TRBJ1-1|TRBD1|TRBV5-5|-
CASSLLGGLTLNTEAFF
TGTGCCAGCAGCTTGTTAGGGGGCTTAACCCTGAACACTGAAGCTTTCTTT
>TRBJ2-1|-|TRBV11-2|-
CASSFTRRNVGRGNEQFF
TGTGCCAGCAGCTTCACCCGACGCAACGTGGGACGGGGCAATGAGCAGTTCTTC
>TRBJ2-5|-|TRBV5-1|-
CASSSYGVGGETQYF
TGCGCCAGCAGCTCTTACGGTGTCGGTGGGGAGACCCAGTACTTC
>TRBJ1-2|-|TRBV2|-
CASTSGPLGYTF
TGTGCCAGCACTTCAGGGCCGCTGGGCTACACCTTC
>TRBJ1-1|TRBD1|TRBV3-1|-
CASSQDDGTGGNTEAFF
TGTGCCAGCAGCCAAGACGACGGGACAGGGGGGAACACTGAAGCTTTCTTT
>TRBJ1-5|-|TRBV19|-
CASSQLDQPQHF
TGTGCCAGTAGCCAACTGGATCAGCCCCAGCATTTT
>TRBJ1-2|-|TRBV29-1|-
CSAAGGRSVRYTF
TGCAGCGCTGCGGGAGGGAGATCGGTTCGCTACACCTTC
>TRBJ1-1|-|TRBV6-5|-
CASSYPGGANTEAFF
TGTGCCAGCAGTTACCCGGGGGGTGCAAACACTGAAGCTTTCTTT
>TRBJ1-6|-|TRBV4-1|-
CASSQEVRTDFGSPLHF
TGCGCCAGCAGCCAAGAAGTCAGGACAGATTTTGGTTCACCCCTCCACTTT
>TRBJ1-1|-|TRBV11-3|-
CASSPRLGMNTEAFF
TGTGCCAGCAGCCCCCGACTTGGGATGAACACTGAAGCTTTCTTT
>TRBJ2-1|-|TRBV28|-
CASRGATGFLDHEQFF
TGTGCCAGCAGGGGGGCGACTGGATTCCTTGACCATGAGCAGTTCTTC